Shown below are 30 T cell receptor beta chains from a single sample sequenced in a study of OX40 agonist ivuxolimab in advanced cancers. Some clones are missing from TCRdb's copy, which holds only in-frame ones; the method was immunoSEQ multiplex PCR. The table includes fewer than 70,000 clones, roughly 86% detected once. The sample in question was CD4+ or CD8+ T cells sorted from blood, obtained in a trial of the OX40 agonist ivuxolimab. All receptors derive from an adult with an advanced solid tumor such as melanoma, head and neck, liver or kidney cancer.

The chain recombines TRBV30 with TRBJ2-2, with a weak D call TRBD2 (6 bases). The V gene's germline CDR1 is GTSNPN and CDR2 SVGIG (reference sequence). The CDR3 contains 13 residues. V was cut by 0 bases and J by 7 bases, with 9 bases left in between. For the CDR3, the DNA is TGTGCCTGGAGTGTTTATAGCGGCGGGGAGCTGTTTTTT. Residues: CAWSVYSGGELFF. The full variable domain, with the rest looked up from reference TRBV30 and TRBJ2-2, is SQTIHQWPATLVQPVGSPLSLECTVEGTSNPNLYWYRQAAGRGLQLLFYSVGIGQISSEVPQNLSASRPQDRQFILSSKKLLLSDSGFYLCAWSVYSGGELFFGEGSRLTVL.

This clone occurred a few times. This chain joins TRBV5-6 and TRBJ2-6; D may be TRBD1 (5 bases). This CDR3 contains 17 residues. CDR1 and CDR2 (germline): SGHDT, YYEEEE. Trimming took off 0 bases at V and 2 bases at J, with 12 bases between the two ends. CDR3 in DNA: TGTGCCAGCAGCTTGGTGGGGTGGGGCGCTGGGGCCAACGTCCTGACTTTC. It codes for CASSLVGWGAGANVLTF.

This chain connects TRBV10-2 to TRBJ2-7; D uncertain. Trimming stripped 2 bases from V and 0 bases from J, with 11 bases between. There are 15 residues in the CDR3. Germline CDR1 reads WSHSY; CDR2 reads SAAADI. The CDR3 sequence is CASSERQASSYEQYF. DNA of the CDR3: TGCGCCAGCAGTGAGAGGCAGGCAAGCTCCTACGAGCAGTACTTC.

This rearrangement joins TRBV6-1 to TRBJ2-2, with TRBD1 as a possible D gene (5 bases). The CDR3 runs to 14 residues. V was shortened by 8 bases and J by 2 bases, with 12 bases between the two germline ends. Germline V gives CDR1 MNHNS, CDR2 SASEGT. This chain's CDR3 is CASRKGQNTGELFF. As DNA, the CDR3 is TGTGCCAGCCGAAAGGGGCAAAACACCGGGGAGCTGTTTTTT.

The V gene is TRBV14, the J gene TRBJ2-1; TRBD2 might be the D (5 bases). The CDR3 totals 14 residues. The germline V gene encodes CDR1 SGHDN and CDR2 FVKESK. The V gene lost 2 bases and the J gene lost 0 bases, with 5 bases spanning the gap. The CDR3 nucleotides read TGTGCCAGCAGCCAACGGGACTCCTACAATGAGCAGTTCTTC. Its protein product is CASSQRDSYNEQFF.

V gene TRBV19 combines with J gene TRBJ1-1, with 9 bases matching TRBD1. Losses at the gene ends were 5 bases for V and 4 bases for J; bases not matched to a gene: 14. The CDR3 has 17 amino acids. Looked up from germline, CDR1 is LNHDA and CDR2 is SQIVND (reference sequence). DNA of the CDR3: TGTGCCAGTAGTTCCCGCCCGGGACAGGGTTCGGGCACTGAAGCTTTCTTT. The encoded protein is CASSSRPGQGSGTEAFF.

The J gene is TRBJ2-3, the V gene TRBV27; tentatively, D is TRBD2 (5 bases). The CDR3 is made up of 14 amino acids. Per germline, CDR1 MNHEY and CDR2 SMNVEV (reference sequence). V was clipped by 3 bases and J by 7 bases, with 14 bases between them. The CDR3 DNA sequence: TGTGCCAGCAGTTTTTTAAGCGGTACCCATACGCAGTATTTT. It codes for CASSFLSGTHTQYF.

The chain joins TRBV5-1 to TRBJ2-7, with 9 bases lining up with TRBD1. CDR3 length: 15 amino acids. With 2 bases clipped from V and 6 bases from J, the junction kept 9 bases outside the gene matches. Germline V gene data show CDR1 as SGHRS and CDR2 as YFSETQ. CDR3 DNA sequence: TGCGCCAGCAGCTTACCGGGACAGGGACGTTCCGAGCAGTACTTC. Amino acids: CASSLPGQGRSEQYF. Drawing the rest from reference TRBV5-1 and TRBJ2-7, the complete variable domain is KAGVTQTPRYLIKTRGQQVTLSCSPISGHRSVSWYQQTPGQGLQFLFEYFSETQRNKGNFPGRFSGRQFSNSRSEMNVSTLELGDSALYLCASSLPGQGRSEQYFGPGTRLTVT.

This sequence joins TRBV18 and TRBJ2-3; no reliable D call. Germline CDR1 reads KGHSH; CDR2 reads LQKENI. This CDR3 contains 13 residues. Trimming took 7 bases from V and 6 from J, leaving 14 bases between them. The CDR3 sequence is CASLKGVTDTQYF. The DNA of the CDR3 is TGTGCCAGCTTAAAGGGTGTAACGGATACGCAGTATTTT.

The gene calls are TRBV7-8 and TRBJ2-5; TRBD2 agrees at 12 bases. Per germline, CDR1 SGHVS and CDR2 FQNEAQ. V lost 3 bases and J lost 5; bases outside the gene matches: 7. The CDR3 loop spans 16 amino acids. The CDR3 is CASSFQTSGSAETQYF. The CDR3 coding sequence is TGTGCCAGCAGCTTCCAGACTAGCGGGAGTGCGGAGACCCAGTACTTC.

The CDR3 loop reads CASSYYRGESYEQYF. CDR3 bases: TGTGCCAGCAGCTACTACAGGGGAGAGTCCTACGAGCAGTACTTC. The chain has TRBV7-2 and TRBJ2-7; 7 nucleotides agree with TRBD1. Germline trimming cut 4 bases from V and 1 base from J; bases unmatched to any gene: 7. The CDR3 runs to 15 residues. The germline CDR1 and CDR2 sequences are SGHTA and FQGNSA.

This clone showed up just once. The V gene is TRBV2, the J gene TRBJ2-4; D not resolved. CDR1 and CDR2 from the germline V gene are SNHLY and FYNNEI. V lost 2 bases and J 0 bases, leaving 8 bases between the germline ends. The CDR3 is 15 amino acids. The CDR3 nucleotides read TGTGCCAGCAGTGAATCGGCGATAGCCAAAAACATTCAGTACTTC. Translating gives CASSESAIAKNIQYF.

The rearrangement links TRBV18 to TRBJ1-5; a possible D gene is TRBD1 (5 bases). There are 14 residues in the CDR3. CDR1 KGHSH and CDR2 LQKENI come from the germline V gene. Trimming left V 3 bases short and J 3 bases short, with 9 bases between. The CDR3 region has the DNA TGTGCCAGCTCACCGGGGCCCTTCAATCAGCCCCAGCATTTT. The encoded protein is CASSPGPFNQPQHF. Full variable domain (outside the CDR3, taken from reference TRBV18 and TRBJ1-5): NAGVMQNPRHLVRRRGQEARLRCSPMKGHSHVYWYRQLPEEGLKFMVYLQKENIIDESGMPKERFSAEFPKEGPSILRIQQVVRGDSAAYFCASSPGPFNQPQHFGDGTRLSIL.

This chain links TRBV9 with TRBJ1-6; D is possibly TRBD1 (5 bases). Trimming took off 6 bases at V and 5 bases at J, with 12 bases between the two ends. The germline gives CDR1 SGDLS, CDR2 YYNGEE. The CDR3 consists of 14 residues. CDR3 protein: CASNRDRNNSPLHF. CDR3 DNA: TGTGCCAGCAACCGGGACCGGAATAATTCACCCCTCCACTTT.

This clone came up once. This sequence joins TRBV5-4 and TRBJ1-2; D gene unclear. The CDR3 loop spans 11 amino acids. CDR1 and CDR2 from the germline V gene are SGHNT and YYREEE (reference sequence). V gave up 6 bases and J gave up 6 bases, with 9 bases separating them. CDR3 in DNA: TGTGCCAGCACGGGTGGCGATGGCTACACCTTC. Protein sequence: CASTGGDGYTF.

This clone was detected only once. The chain uses TRBV19 and TRBJ2-7; 8 nucleotides match TRBD1. The CDR3 has 14 residues. After removal of 3 bases from V and 2 bases from J, the junction contained 3 bases not matched to a gene. Germline V gene lookup returns CDR1 LNHDA and CDR2 SQIVND (reference sequence). The CDR3 coding sequence is TGTGCCAGTAGTATGGACAGGGCCCCCTACGAGCAGTACTTC. Its translation: CASSMDRAPYEQYF.

There are a few counts of this clone. The chain has TRBV7-9 and TRBJ1-4; a possible D gene is TRBD1 (6 bases). Trimming cost V 2 bases and J 5 bases, with 12 bases left between them. Germline V gives CDR1 SEHNR, CDR2 FQNEAQ (reference sequence). The CDR3 extends over 15 amino acids. DNA of the CDR3: TGTGCCAGCAGCTTAAACGGGGGCGTAAATGAAAAACTGTTTTTT. Protein product: CASSLNGGVNEKLFF.

The chain joins TRBV10-3 to TRBJ2-2, with D unclear. Trimming left V 1 base short and J 6 bases short, with 12 bases between. Germline V gene lookup returns CDR1 ENHRY and CDR2 SYGVKD. The CDR3 contains 15 residues. CDR3 coding DNA: TGTGCCATCAGTGAGTGGCCCAGTGGTGCCGGGGAGCTGTTTTTT. Residues: CAISEWPSGAGELFF.

V usage is TRBV9 and J usage is TRBJ2-5; 12 nucleotides align to TRBD1. The CDR3 has 16 residues. Germline-derived CDR1 and CDR2 are SGDLS and YYNGEE. The V and J ends lost 0 bases and 4 bases, in that order; junction bases with no gene match: 4. DNA for the CDR3: TGTGCCAGCAGCGTAGGGGACAGGGGGCGGCCAGAGACCCAGTACTTC. Translation: CASSVGDRGRPETQYF. Using reference TRBV9 and TRBJ2-5 for the parts outside the CDR3, the full variable domain is DSGVTQTPKHLITATGQRVTLRCSPRSGDLSVYWYQQSLDQGLQFLIQYYNGEERAKGNILERFSAQQFPDLHSELNLSSLELGDSALYFCASSVGDRGRPETQYFGPGTRLLVL.

The chain has TRBV4-2 and TRBJ2-1; 12 bases are shared with TRBD1. The V and J ends lost 0 bases and 7 bases, in that order; junction bases with no gene match: 7. Germline assignment: CDR1 LGHNA and CDR2 YNFKEQ. CDR3 size: 17 residues. Here the CDR3 reads CASSQEWGQGARNEQFF. The CDR3 DNA follows: TGTGCCAGCAGCCAAGAGTGGGGACAGGGGGCGCGGAATGAGCAGTTCTTC.

This chain connects TRBV7-8 to TRBJ1-3; D remains unclear. This CDR3 comprises 14 residues. The germline V and J ends were trimmed by 6 bases and 3 bases, with 12 bases remaining between them. Looked up from germline, CDR1 is SGHVS and CDR2 is FQNEAQ. The CDR3 here is CASSSRARGNTIYF. The CDR3 region has the DNA TGTGCCAGCAGTTCTAGAGCCCGTGGAAACACCATATATTTT.

V gene TRBV11-2 combines with J gene TRBJ2-1, with 10 positions matching TRBD2. There are 16 residues in the CDR3. Germline values: CDR1 SGHAT, CDR2 FQNNGV. Trimming removed 5 bases from V and 4 bases from J; junction bases left unmatched: 8. This CDR3 is CASSQMGLAKYNEQFF. The DNA of the CDR3 is TGTGCCAGCAGCCAGATGGGACTAGCGAAGTACAATGAGCAGTTCTTC. The full variable domain, completed using reference TRBV11-2 and TRBJ2-1, is EAGVAQSPRYKIIEKRQSVAFWCNPISGHATLYWYQQILGQGPKLLIQFQNNGVVDDSQLPKDRFSAERLKGVDSTLKIQPAKLEDSAVYLCASSQMGLAKYNEQFFGPGTRLTVL.

The rearrangement joins TRBV4-2 to TRBJ2-5; 13 bases map to TRBD2. This CDR3 is 16 amino acids long. CDR1 and CDR2 from the germline V gene are LGHNA and YNFKEQ. J was trimmed by 3 bases and V by 4 bases; bases with no gene match: 5. CDR3 region: CASSPHGTSGEETQYF. The CDR3 DNA reads TGTGCCAGCAGCCCTCACGGGACTAGCGGGGAAGAGACCCAGTACTTC.

CDR3 DNA: TGTGCCATCAGTGAGGGATCCCGTATCACCTACGAGCAGTACTTC. It specifies CAISEGSRITYEQYF. The chain links TRBV10-3 to TRBJ2-7; D uncertain. The V gene's germline CDR1 is ENHRY and CDR2 SYGVKD. This CDR3 has 15 amino acids. The germline V and J ends were trimmed by 2 bases and 2 bases, with 13 bases remaining between them.

This clone was counted once. The chain is built from TRBV6-1 and TRBJ1-5; 7 bases match TRBD1. The CDR3 totals 15 residues. V dropped 2 bases and J dropped 5; count of bases not matched to a gene: 6. Germline CDR1 is MNHNS and CDR2 is SASEGT. The CDR3 here is CASSEKGQSYQPQHF. In nucleotides, the CDR3 is TGTGCCAGCAGTGAAAAGGGACAGAGTTATCAGCCCCAGCATTTT.

V usage is TRBV7-2 and J usage is TRBJ1-5; a possible D gene is TRBD1 (5 bases). This CDR3 spans 14 amino acids. Germline loops: CDR1 SGHTA, CDR2 FQGNSA. The V end was cut by 0 bases, the J end by 6 bases, with 9 bases between. This CDR3 is CASSLAAGPQPQHF. DNA for the CDR3: TGTGCCAGCAGCTTAGCGGCGGGGCCTCAGCCCCAGCATTTT.

The chain uses TRBV19 and TRBJ2-1, with TRBD2 matching over 8 bases. With 2 bases clipped from V and 6 bases from J, the junction kept 9 bases outside the gene matches. The V gene's germline CDR1 is LNHDA and CDR2 SQIVND (reference sequence). CDR3 length: 16 residues. The CDR3 bases are TGTGCCAGTAGTATAAGAGCTACCGGGGGGGGCAATGAGCAGTTCTTC. This gives the protein CASSIRATGGGNEQFF.

The chain joins TRBV20-1 to TRBJ2-1; D tentatively reads TRBD1 or TRBD2 (5 bases each). V lost 6 bases and J lost 10, with 13 bases in between. The germline V gene has CDR1 DFQATT and CDR2 SNEGSKA (reference sequence). There are 11 residues in the CDR3. DNA for the CDR3: TGCAGTGCAGGGGACGTTCTGGAGCAGTTCTTC. This sequence encodes CSAGDVLEQFF.

The gene calls are TRBV5-4 and TRBJ2-2; 10 positions agree with TRBD1. CDR3 length equals 16 residues. Germline V gives CDR1 SGHNT, CDR2 YYREEE (reference sequence). Trimming cost V 0 bases and J 6 bases; bases outside gene matches: 5. The CDR3 region is CASSLVGQGTPGELFF. In DNA form, the CDR3 reads TGTGCCAGCAGCTTGGTGGGACAGGGGACCCCCGGGGAGCTGTTTTTT.

The chain joins TRBV7-3 to TRBJ2-2; 9 bases agree with TRBD1. Germline CDR1 SGHTA, CDR2 FQGTGA. The CDR3 extends over 15 amino acids. The V segment lost 4 bases and the J segment 4 bases; nucleotides outside the gene matches: 4. CDR3 protein: CASSSQGAGTGELFF. CDR3 in DNA: TGTGCCAGCAGCTCACAGGGGGCGGGCACCGGGGAGCTGTTTTTT. The whole variable domain, remainder taken from reference TRBV7-3 and TRBJ2-2, is GAGVSQTPSNKVTEKGKYVELRCDPISGHTALYWYRQSLGQGPEFLIYFQGTGAADDSGLPNDRFFAVRPEGSVSTLKIQRTERGDSAVYLCASSSQGAGTGELFFGEGSRLTVL.